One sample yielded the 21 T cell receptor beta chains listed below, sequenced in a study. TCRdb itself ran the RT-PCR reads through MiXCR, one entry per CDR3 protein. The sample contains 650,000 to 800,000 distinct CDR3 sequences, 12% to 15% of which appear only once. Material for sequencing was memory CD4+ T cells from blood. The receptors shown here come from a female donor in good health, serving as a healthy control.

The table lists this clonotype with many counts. CDR3 coding DNA: TGTGCCAGCAGCTTAGCCCGGGACAGGGGAAACACCATATATTTT. It specifies CASSLARDRGNTIYF. V is TRBV7-2 and J is TRBJ1-3; 8 nucleotides align to TRBD1. The CDR3 totals 15 residues. After removal of 0 bases from V and 4 bases from J, the junction contained 2 bases not matched to a gene. Germline V gene lookup returns CDR1 SGHTA and CDR2 FQGNSA.

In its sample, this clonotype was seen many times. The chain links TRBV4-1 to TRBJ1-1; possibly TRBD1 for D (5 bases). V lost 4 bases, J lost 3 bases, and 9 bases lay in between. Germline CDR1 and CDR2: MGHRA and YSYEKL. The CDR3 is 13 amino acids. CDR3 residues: CASSLGADTEAFF. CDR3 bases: TGCGCCAGCAGCCTAGGGGCTGACACTGAAGCTTTCTTT.

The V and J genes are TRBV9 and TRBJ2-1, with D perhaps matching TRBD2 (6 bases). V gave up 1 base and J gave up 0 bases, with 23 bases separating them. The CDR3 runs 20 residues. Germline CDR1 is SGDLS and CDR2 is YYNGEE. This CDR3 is CASSVRLSTILGGSYNEQFF. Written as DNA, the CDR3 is TGTGCCAGCAGCGTACGATTGAGTACTATCTTGGGGGGCTCCTACAATGAGCAGTTCTTC.

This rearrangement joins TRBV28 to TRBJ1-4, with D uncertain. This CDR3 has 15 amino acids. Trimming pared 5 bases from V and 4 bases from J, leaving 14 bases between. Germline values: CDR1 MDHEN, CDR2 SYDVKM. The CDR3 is CASSPRGGDNEKLFF. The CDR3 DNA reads TGTGCCAGCAGTCCCCGTGGTGGAGATAATGAAAAACTGTTTTTT. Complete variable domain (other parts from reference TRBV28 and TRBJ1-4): DVKVTQSSRYLVKRTGEKVFLECVQDMDHENMFWYRQDPGLGLRLIYFSYDVKMKEKGDIPEGYSVSREKKERFSLILESASTNQTSMYLCASSPRGGDNEKLFFGSGTQLSVL.

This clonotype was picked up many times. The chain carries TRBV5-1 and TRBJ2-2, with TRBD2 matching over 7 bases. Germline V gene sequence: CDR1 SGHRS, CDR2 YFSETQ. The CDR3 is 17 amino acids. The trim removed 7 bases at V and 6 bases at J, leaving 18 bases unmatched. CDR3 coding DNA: TGCGCCAGCGCTGAGTCACTAGCGTTGGGGTCCTCCGGGGAGCTGTTTTTT. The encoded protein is CASAESLALGSSGELFF.

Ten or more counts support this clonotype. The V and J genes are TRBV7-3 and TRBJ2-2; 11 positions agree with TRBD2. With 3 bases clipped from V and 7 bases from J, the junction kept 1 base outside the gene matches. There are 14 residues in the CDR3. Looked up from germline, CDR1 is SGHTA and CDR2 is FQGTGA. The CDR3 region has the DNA TGTGCCAGCAGCTTCGGACTAGCGGGCGGGGAGCTGTTTTTT. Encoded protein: CASSFGLAGGELFF.

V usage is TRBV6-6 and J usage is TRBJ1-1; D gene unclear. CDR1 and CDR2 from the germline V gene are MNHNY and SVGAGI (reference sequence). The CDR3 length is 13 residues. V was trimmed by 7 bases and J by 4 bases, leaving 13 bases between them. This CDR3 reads CASTKTAGTEAFF. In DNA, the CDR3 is TGTGCCAGCACCAAGACGGCGGGCACTGAAGCTTTCTTT.

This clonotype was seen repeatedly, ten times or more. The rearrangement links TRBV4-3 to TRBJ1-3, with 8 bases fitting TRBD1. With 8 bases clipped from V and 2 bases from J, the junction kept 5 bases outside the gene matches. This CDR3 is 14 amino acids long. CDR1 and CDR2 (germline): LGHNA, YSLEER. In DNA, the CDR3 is TGCGCCAGCGGCACCAGGGGGCCTGGAAACACCATATATTTT. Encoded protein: CASGTRGPGNTIYF.

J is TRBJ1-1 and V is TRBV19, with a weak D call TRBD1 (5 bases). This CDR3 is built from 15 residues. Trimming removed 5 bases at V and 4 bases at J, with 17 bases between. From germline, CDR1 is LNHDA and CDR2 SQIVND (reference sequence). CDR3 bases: TGTGCCAGTAGTGTTTTGACTGGGGGAAGCACTGAAGCTTTCTTT. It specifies CASSVLTGGSTEAFF.

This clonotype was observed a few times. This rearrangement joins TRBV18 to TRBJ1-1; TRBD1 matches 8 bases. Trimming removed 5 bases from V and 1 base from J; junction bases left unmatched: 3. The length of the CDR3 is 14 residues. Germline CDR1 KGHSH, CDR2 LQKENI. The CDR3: CASSRQGKNTEAFF. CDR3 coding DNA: TGTGCCAGCTCAAGACAGGGGAAGAACACTGAAGCTTTCTTT.

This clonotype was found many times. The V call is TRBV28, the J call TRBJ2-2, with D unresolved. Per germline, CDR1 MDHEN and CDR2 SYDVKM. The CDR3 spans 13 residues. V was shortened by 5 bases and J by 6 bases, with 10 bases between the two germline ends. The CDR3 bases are TGTGCCAGCAGTCTGGAGTCCCCCGGGGAGCTGTTTTTT. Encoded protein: CASSLESPGELFF.

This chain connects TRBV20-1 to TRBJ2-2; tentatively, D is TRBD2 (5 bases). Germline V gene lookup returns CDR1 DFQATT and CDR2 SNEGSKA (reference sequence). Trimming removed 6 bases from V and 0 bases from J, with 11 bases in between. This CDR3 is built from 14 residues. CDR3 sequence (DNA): TGCAGTGCCGGGTCGGGAACGAACACCGGGGAGCTGTTTTTT. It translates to CSAGSGTNTGELFF.

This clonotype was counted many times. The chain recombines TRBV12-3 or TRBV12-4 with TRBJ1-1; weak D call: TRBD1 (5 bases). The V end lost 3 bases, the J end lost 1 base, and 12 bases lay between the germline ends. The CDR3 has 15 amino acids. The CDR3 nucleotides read TGTGCCAGCAGTTTCCTGTTGGGGGAGAACACTGAAGCTTTCTTT. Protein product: CASSFLLGENTEAFF.

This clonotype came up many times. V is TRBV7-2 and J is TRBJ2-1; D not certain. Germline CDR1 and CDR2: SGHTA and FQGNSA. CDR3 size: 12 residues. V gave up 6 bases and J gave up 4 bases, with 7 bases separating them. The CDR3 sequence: CASSLRYNEQFF. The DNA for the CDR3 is TGTGCCAGCAGTTTGCGGTACAATGAGCAGTTCTTC.

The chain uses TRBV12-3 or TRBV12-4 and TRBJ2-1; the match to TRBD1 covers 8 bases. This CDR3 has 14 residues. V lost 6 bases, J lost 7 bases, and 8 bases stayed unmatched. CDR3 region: CASSKGRGLNEQFF. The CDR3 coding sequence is TGTGCCAGCAGCAAGGGCAGGGGGCTAAATGAGCAGTTCTTC.

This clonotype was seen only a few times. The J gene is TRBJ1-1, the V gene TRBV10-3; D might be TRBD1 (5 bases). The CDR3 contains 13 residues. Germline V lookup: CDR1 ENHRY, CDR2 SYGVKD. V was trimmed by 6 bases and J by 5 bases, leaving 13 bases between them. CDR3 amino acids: CAIRTQGQTEAFF. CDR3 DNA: TGTGCCATCAGGACTCAGGGTCAGACTGAAGCTTTCTTT.

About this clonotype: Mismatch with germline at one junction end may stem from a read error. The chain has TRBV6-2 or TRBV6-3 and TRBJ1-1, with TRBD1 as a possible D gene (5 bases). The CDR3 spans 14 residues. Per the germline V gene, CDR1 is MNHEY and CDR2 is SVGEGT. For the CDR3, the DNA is TGTGCCAGCAGTTTAGCAGGGCCGAACACTGAAGCTTCCTTT. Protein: CASSLAGPNTEASF.

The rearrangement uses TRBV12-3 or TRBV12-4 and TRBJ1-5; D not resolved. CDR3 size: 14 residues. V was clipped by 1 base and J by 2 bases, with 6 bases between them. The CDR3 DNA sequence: TGTGCCAGCAGTTTAGAAGAGGGCAATCAGCCCCAGCATTTT. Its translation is CASSLEEGNQPQHF.

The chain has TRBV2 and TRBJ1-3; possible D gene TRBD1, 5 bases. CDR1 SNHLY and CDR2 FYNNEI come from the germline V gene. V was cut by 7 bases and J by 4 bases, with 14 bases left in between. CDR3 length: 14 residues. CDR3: CASNSWGNGNTIYF. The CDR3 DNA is TGTGCCAGCAATTCTTGGGGGAACGGAAACACCATATATTTT.

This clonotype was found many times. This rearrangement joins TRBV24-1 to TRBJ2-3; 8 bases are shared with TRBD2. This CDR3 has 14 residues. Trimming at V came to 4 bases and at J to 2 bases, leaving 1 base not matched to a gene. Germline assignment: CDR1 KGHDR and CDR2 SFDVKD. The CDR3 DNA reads TGTGCCACCAGTGACGGGAGGGACACAGATACGCAGTATTTT. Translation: CATSDGRDTDTQYF.

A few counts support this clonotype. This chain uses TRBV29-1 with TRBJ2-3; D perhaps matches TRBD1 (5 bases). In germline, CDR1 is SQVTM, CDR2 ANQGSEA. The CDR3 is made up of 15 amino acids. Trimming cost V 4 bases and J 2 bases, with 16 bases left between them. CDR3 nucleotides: TGCAGCGTTGCTACGTGGGGCTCAGCCACAGATACGCAGTATTTT. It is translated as CSVATWGSATDTQYF.